This T cell receptor beta chain stems from a study of shared clonotypes between healthy human individuals. Study-wide results and limits: Larger estimated richness was generally recorded for naive subsets relative to memory subsets. Relative to clonotypes present in all four donors, those not shared had lower generation probabilities. Limitation of the genetic and exposure-history diversity represented came from the few donors.

For this clone: Its specificity is not known.

Generated by immunoSEQ multiplex PCR, the TCRdb table keeps only in-frame clones and is missing some. The table records about a million clones, 70% to 85% of them present only once. This CDR3 contains 16 residues. CDR1 and CDR2 (germline): LNHDA, SQIVND (reference sequence). V was trimmed by 2 bases and J by 10 bases, leaving 23 bases between them. The sequence derives from a man younger than 30 in good health. Some clones in this sample may be carry-over from other donors' samples. The sequencing input was memory CD4+ T cells from PBMCs. Subset here: CD45RA-negative fraction. The chain joins TRBV19 to TRBJ1-1; D is perhaps TRBD1 (5 bases). The CDR3 DNA reads as TGTGCCAGTAGTATACAGGGTGCCAGGTCCCTACTTGGAGCTTTCTTT. It encodes CASSIQGARSLLGAFF.